The text below deals with one T cell receptor (beta chain). No antigen is known for it. This record belongs to a study of T-cell memory formation after mild COVID-19. Each CDR3 protein gets one entry after TCRdb re-called the 5' RACE reads with MiXCR. The sample has 250,000 to 400,000 distinct CDR3 sequences, roughly an eighth seen once. Findings of the study overall: In pre-infection memory, a portion of responding clones appeared, which suggested that cross-reactive memory joined.

CDR3 size: 16 residues. Germline assignment: CDR1 SGHVT and CDR2 SQSDAQ. V shed 5 bases, J shed 0 bases, and the junction held 3 bases outside the gene matches. The TCR sequence derives from a man aged 18 to 29 who had mild COVID-19 (a few samples of this study predate the infection). Cell type and time point are not known. The chain recombines TRBV7-4 with TRBJ2-6, with TRBD1 matching 8 bases. The sample taken for sequencing was PBMCs or a T cell subset sorted from them (not recorded which). The CDR3 nucleotides are TGTGCCAGCAGCCGACAGGGGAACTCTGGGGCCAACGTCCTGACTTTC. It codes for CASSRQGNSGANVLTF. The complete variable domain, with remaining parts taken from reference TRBV7-4 and TRBJ2-6, reads GAGVSQSPRYKVAKRGRDVALRCDSISGHVTLYWYRQTLGQGSEVLTYSQSDAQRDKSGRPSGRFSAERPERSVSTLKIQRTEQGDSAVYLCASSRQGNSGANVLTFGAGSRLTVL.